What follows describes a single TCR beta chain. Its antigen is still unknown. This specimen belongs to a study of cytomegalovirus exposure and HLA in healthy donors. At the level of the study: Unique TCR beta sequences numbering approximately 120 million came from 150 million to 200 million T cells in an earlier analysis.

Trimming at V came to 0 bases and at J to 3 bases, leaving 8 bases not matched to a gene. This CDR3 is 16 amino acids long. Germline assignment: CDR1 LGHNA and CDR2 YNFKEQ. Findings and caveats of the study: Listed as cytomegalovirus-associated were about 160 TCR beta chains. Another analysis was done later, and it associated more than 15,000 TCR beta sequences with HLA alleles at 0.05 false discovery rate. Confirmation in vitro established that three CMV-associated chains were specific for CMV antigens.

This PCR relied on a set of 60 Vbeta primers and 13 Jbeta primers. Sequenced by immunoSEQ multiplex PCR; TCRdb stores in-frame clones only, minus some. The repertoire holds roughly 110,000 clones, with almost 70% as singletons. The rearrangement links TRBV4-2 to TRBJ2-7; 7 nucleotides match TRBD2. The sample consisted of PBMCs. This clonotype originated in a man under 40 in good health and CMV-seropositive. The CDR3 sequence is CASSQDLREGGYEQYF. Here the CDR3 DNA reads TGTGCCAGCAGCCAAGATCTAAGGGAGGGAGGCTACGAGCAGTACTTC.